The 11 T cell receptor beta chains below all came from one sample that was sequenced in a study of CD8+CD57+ T cells in acquired aplastic anemia. TCR beta VDJ and CDR3 profiles were obtained from a genomic DNA template. A single record per CDR3 protein comes from TCRdb applying MiXCR to the reads. The sample gives about 160,000 distinct CDR3 sequences, around 47% of which show up once; 3.2% is in the top ten. Selection for sequencing was limited to patients who had shown CD8+CD57+ cell expansion by flow cytometry. Sequencing input: sorted CD4+, CD8+, or CD8+CD57+ T cells (not recorded which) from PBMCs. These receptors came from a human donor with aplastic anemia.

The V call is TRBV2, the J call TRBJ2-3; 15 nucleotides line up with TRBD2. V lost 8 bases, J lost 8 bases, and 8 bases stayed unmatched. This CDR3 spans 15 amino acids. Germline V CDR1 and CDR2: SNHLY, FYNNEI. In DNA form, the CDR3 reads TGTGCCAGCGCCGGGCCGGGACTAGCGGGAGGTACGCAGTATTTT. Protein: CASAGPGLAGGTQYF.

Worth noting for this clonotype: The conserved final phenylalanine or tryptophan is absent from the CDR3, which likely points to a read error. The genes are TRBV5-1 and TRBJ2-7, with no clear D. The V end was cut by 0 bases, the J end by 0 bases, with 7 bases between. The CDR3 consists of 14 residues. CDR1 and CDR2 (germline): SGHRS, YFSETQ. The CDR3 here is CASSLGPSSYEQYL. CDR3 sequence (DNA): TGCGCCAGCAGCTTGGGTCCCAGCTCCTACGAGCAGTACCTC.

CDR3 bases: TGCAGTGCCAGCAGCCTGGGACAGGGGAGCACTGAAGCTTTCTTT. Translating it yields CSASSLGQGSTEAFF. The V call is TRBV20-1, the J call TRBJ1-1; 10 positions agree with TRBD1. From germline, CDR1 is DFQATT and CDR2 SNEGSKA (reference sequence). The V segment lost 6 bases and the J segment 4 bases; nucleotides outside the gene matches: 11. The CDR3 is 15 residues long.

The chain carries TRBV7-2 and TRBJ1-6; D is unclear. The V gene lost 5 bases and the J gene lost 7 bases, with 9 bases spanning the gap. The CDR3 covers 13 residues. Germline V gene sequence: CDR1 SGHTA, CDR2 FQGNSA. The CDR3 DNA follows: TGTGCCAGCAGCCCAGAGGCGAATTCACCCCTCCACTTT. Translating gives CASSPEANSPLHF.

The CDR3 is CASSESPNRGSYSYEQYF. DNA of the CDR3: TGCGCCAGCAGTGAGTCGCCCAACAGGGGTTCTTATAGCTACGAGCAGTACTTC. This chain joins TRBV10-2 and TRBJ2-7; TRBD1 matches 7 bases. CDR1 WSHSY and CDR2 SAAADI come from the germline V gene. V dropped 0 bases and J dropped 3; count of bases not matched to a gene: 14. This CDR3 spans 18 amino acids.

The chain couples TRBV2 to TRBJ1-2; perhaps TRBD1 as D (6 bases). V was trimmed by 8 bases and J by 9 bases, leaving 16 bases between them. The germline gives CDR1 SNHLY, CDR2 FYNNEI. The CDR3 covers 12 residues. The CDR3 nucleotides are TGTGCCAGCGGTGCGGAAGGACAGAGCTACACCTTC. Translation: CASGAEGQSYTF.

Turning to this clonotype: A much larger clone lies a single base off, so this may be a read error. Because the CDR3 is missing its conserved closing phenylalanine or tryptophan, this is likely a read error. This chain connects TRBV18 to TRBJ2-5, with TRBD1 as a possible D gene (5 bases). Looked up from germline, CDR1 is KGHSH and CDR2 is LQKENI. The CDR3 contains 13 residues. Trimming shortened V by 0 bases and J by 3 bases, and 5 bases separated the two germline ends. In nucleotides, the CDR3 is TGTGCCAGCTCACCACCAGGGGAAGAGACCCAGTACCTC. Translating it yields CASSPPGEETQYL.

This clonotype was counted many times. The chain links TRBV13 to TRBJ2-3, with D unresolved. Trimming pared 7 bases from V and 5 bases from J, leaving 13 bases between. The CDR3 runs 13 residues. Per the germline V gene, CDR1 is PRHDT and CDR2 is FYEKMQ (reference sequence). CDR3 nucleotides: TGTGCCAGCACCCAAGGGTTTGGAGATACGCAGTATTTT. Translating gives CASTQGFGDTQYF. The full variable domain, its missing parts supplied by reference TRBV13 and TRBJ2-3, is AAGVIQSPRHLIKEKRETATLKCYPIPRHDTVYWYQQGPGQDPQFLISFYEKMQSDKGSIPDRFSAQQFSDYHSELNMSSLELGDSALYFCASTQGFGDTQYFGPGTRLTVL.

As for this clonotype: One junction end disagrees with the germline gene, perhaps due to a read error. The gene calls are TRBV2 and TRBJ1-4; D uncertain. The germline gives CDR1 SNHLY, CDR2 FYNNEI. The CDR3 has 13 residues. The CDR3 DNA follows: TGTGCCAGCTTTCAACAGCCTAATGAAAAACTGGTTTTT. Protein: CASFQQPNEKLVF.

Many counts were recorded for this clonotype. V usage is TRBV9 and J usage is TRBJ2-1; perhaps D is TRBD1 or TRBD2 (5 bases each). CDR3 length equals 16 residues. Germline CDR1 is SGDLS and CDR2 is YYNGEE. V lost 2 bases to trimming and J lost 0 bases, with 12 bases between them. CDR3 in amino acids: CASSVGVSSSYNEQFF. The CDR3 DNA reads TGTGCCAGCAGCGTGGGGGTGTCGAGCTCCTACAATGAGCAGTTCTTC.

The rearrangement uses TRBV25-1 and TRBJ2-3; 9 bases line up with TRBD1. Germline loops: CDR1 MGHDK, CDR2 SYGVNS. V was pared by 6 bases and J by 12 bases, with 7 bases of the junction left unmatched. The CDR3 loop spans 12 amino acids. Here the CDR3 DNA reads TGTGCCAGCAGGATGACAGGGGGGCCCCAGTATTTT. Its translation: CASRMTGGPQYF.